Below, one T cell receptor beta chain is given with its context. This record comes from a study of shared T cell receptors in the human thymus. This CDR3 contains 16 residues. V dropped 4 bases and J dropped 5 bases, with 19 bases sitting between them. From germline, CDR1 is SGHVS and CDR2 FQNEAQ. Profiling relied on immunoSEQ multiplex PCR, and the TCRdb table lists in-frame clones only, not all of them. The data show about 710,000 clones, around 87% seen once. This same sample was also taken into another study, of human thymus T cells. From that second work: Resections were taken during corrective heart surgery, and the thymus tissue came from these.

The sample taken for sequencing was thymocytes. The clonotype comes from a boy under three years old with a congenital heart defect. The V and J genes are TRBV7-8 and TRBJ2-3; D is undetermined. CDR3 amino acids: CASSWLKEAHKDTQYF. The CDR3 DNA sequence: TGTGCCAGCAGCTGGCTAAAAGAGGCACACAAAGATACGCAGTATTTT. Full variable domain (missing parts from reference TRBV7-8 and TRBJ2-3): GAGVSQSPRYKVAKRGQDVALRCDPISGHVSLFWYQQALGQGPEFLTYFQNEAQLDKSGLPSDRFFAERPEGSVSTLKIQRTQQEDSAVYLCASSWLKEAHKDTQYFGPGTRLTVL.